This entry features one T cell receptor (beta chain) sequence. The antigen is not known. There are 15 residues in the CDR3. Trimming removed 1 base at V and 1 base at J, with 11 bases between. Germline V gives CDR1 LGHDT, CDR2 YNNKEL (reference sequence). The sample is drawn from a study of T cell responses to AZD1222 COVID-19 vaccine. Sequencing used immunoSEQ multiplex PCR; TCRdb keeps in-frame clones, though not all of them. This table has about 210,000 clones, roughly 94% appearing once. Study conclusions and caveats: Vaccine-associated CD4 TCRs spanned spike, dominant at 160-218 and 743-854.

The rearrangement joins TRBV3-1 (or the pseudogene TRBV3-2) to TRBJ2-7; D is undetermined. This receptor was identified in an adult who received the MenACWY meningococcal vaccine as a control. Sequencing was performed on peripheral blood, taken 28 days after the second dose of the MenACWY control vaccine. The CDR3 DNA follows: TGTGCCAGCAGCCAAGGCCGGCAGGCGTCCTACGAGCAGTACTTC. Its translation: CASSQGRQASYEQYF.